This T cell receptor (beta chain) was identified during a study of T cell clonotyping in hematopoietic cell transplantation. General study results and limits: Pathologically expanded recipient clonotypes increased progressively from day 30 to day 180 as diversity fell. At the given depth, recipient repertoires were over 95% de novo clonotypes.

Sequencing used immunoSEQ multiplex PCR; TCRdb keeps in-frame clones, though not all of them. The profile shows roughly 10,000 clones, approximately 77% of them singletons. Germline trimming cut 5 bases from V and 9 bases from J; bases unmatched to any gene: 9. Germline CDR1 and CDR2: SGHTA and FQGNSA. CDR3 length: 14 amino acids. In this sample, this clone turned up once. Its antigen is still unknown. The clonotype comes from a female patient in her forties who had an allogeneic stem cell transplant from a related donor, so T cells may come from the graft donor. Some clones in this sample may be carry-over from other donors' samples. The rearrangement links TRBV7-2 to TRBJ2-1, with 8 bases lining up with TRBD1. The sequences come from PBMCs, collected 30 days after allogeneic stem cell transplant. The CDR3 loop is CASSERTGTGEQFF. CDR3 bases: TGTGCCAGCAGCGAGAGGACAGGGACGGGTGAGCAGTTCTTC.